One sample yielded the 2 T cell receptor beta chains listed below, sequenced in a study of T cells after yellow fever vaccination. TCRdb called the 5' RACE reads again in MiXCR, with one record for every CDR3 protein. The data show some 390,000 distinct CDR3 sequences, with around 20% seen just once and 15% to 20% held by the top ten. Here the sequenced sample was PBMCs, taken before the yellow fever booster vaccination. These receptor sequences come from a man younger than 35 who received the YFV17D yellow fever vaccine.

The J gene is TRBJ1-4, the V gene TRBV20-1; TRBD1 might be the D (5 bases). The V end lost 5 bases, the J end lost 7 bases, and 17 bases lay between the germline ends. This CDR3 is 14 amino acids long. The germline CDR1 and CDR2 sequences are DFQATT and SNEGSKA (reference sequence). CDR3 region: CSAPKPSQGEKLFF. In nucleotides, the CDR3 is TGCAGTGCTCCTAAACCCTCCCAGGGTGAAAAACTGTTTTTT.

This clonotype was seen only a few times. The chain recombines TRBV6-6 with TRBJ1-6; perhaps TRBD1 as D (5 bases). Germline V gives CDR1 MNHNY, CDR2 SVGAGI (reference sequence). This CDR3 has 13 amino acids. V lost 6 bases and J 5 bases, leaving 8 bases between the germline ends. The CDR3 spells CASRQGDNSPLHF. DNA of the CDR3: TGTGCCAGCAGGCAGGGAGATAATTCACCCCTCCACTTT.